Presented here are 30 T cell receptor beta chains from one specimen sequenced in a study of CD8+ T cells in alopecia areata. RNA was extracted and reverse transcribed into cDNA as the sequencing template. Produced via immunoSEQ multiplex PCR; TCRdb's table is partial and in-frame only. The sample consists of approximately 160,000 clones, 60% of them appearing once. Treatment described: oral pan-JAK inhibitor, 5-10 mg twice daily. This specimen was CD4+ T cells sorted from blood, taken at week 24, from a patient treated with tofacitinib. The source is a human donor with alopecia areata.

This chain connects TRBV6-5 to TRBJ1-2; no clear D gene. Germline CDR1 reads MNHEY; CDR2 reads SVGAGI. Trimming cost V 8 bases and J 6 bases, with 10 bases left between them. This CDR3 has 11 residues. The CDR3 here is CASGQSNGYTF. The CDR3 DNA reads as TGTGCCAGCGGCCAAAGTAATGGCTACACCTTC.

V and J are TRBV6-5 and TRBJ1-6; 7 nucleotides agree with TRBD1. After removal of 5 bases from V and 10 bases from J, the junction contained 8 bases not matched to a gene. CDR1 is MNHEY, CDR2 SVGAGI, per germline. The CDR3 spans 14 residues. CDR3 loop: CASSRDSWGSPLHF. The DNA of the CDR3 is TGTGCCAGCAGTAGGGACAGTTGGGGATCACCCCTCCACTTT.

This clone has more than one count but fewer than ten. The V gene is TRBV7-9, the J gene TRBJ2-6; 7 nucleotides match TRBD1. Germline trimming cut 7 bases from V and 4 bases from J; bases unmatched to any gene: 10. The CDR3 spans 16 residues. CDR1 and CDR2 (germline): SEHNR, FQNEAQ (reference sequence). This CDR3 is CASIKNTGAGANVLTF. The CDR3, as DNA: TGTGCCAGCATCAAGAATACAGGGGCCGGGGCCAACGTCCTGACTTTC. Based on the CDR3 plus reference TRBV7-9 and TRBJ2-6, the full variable domain is DTGVSQNPRHKITKRGQNVTFRCDPISEHNRLYWYRQTLGQGPEFLTYFQNEAQLEKSRLLSDRFSAERPKGSFSTLEIQRTEQGDSAMYLCASIKNTGAGANVLTFGAGSRLTVL.

The chain uses TRBV18 and TRBJ2-1, with 7 nucleotides matching TRBD1. Germline V gives CDR1 KGHSH, CDR2 LQKENI. CDR3 length: 16 amino acids. The J segment lost 1 base and the V segment lost 3 bases, leaving 6 bases of the junction unmatched. This chain's CDR3 is CASSPPTGISYNEQFF. Here the CDR3 DNA reads TGTGCCAGCTCACCCCCGACAGGGATATCCTACAATGAGCAGTTCTTC.

The J gene is TRBJ2-1, the V gene TRBV10-3; D perhaps matches TRBD2 (5 bases). The length of the CDR3 is 13 residues. V shed 4 bases and J shed 5 bases, with 9 bases lying between them. Germline assignment: CDR1 ENHRY and CDR2 SYGVKD. CDR3 loop: CAISGTGDNEQFF. The CDR3 DNA reads TGTGCCATCAGTGGGACTGGAGACAATGAGCAGTTCTTC.

This chain connects TRBV18 to TRBJ1-2, with D perhaps matching TRBD1 (5 bases). Trimming took 5 bases from V and 4 from J, leaving 14 bases between them. This CDR3 spans 14 amino acids. Germline V gene data show CDR1 as KGHSH and CDR2 as LQKENI. CDR3: CASSSRAQVYGYTF. The CDR3 nucleotides read TGTGCCAGCTCATCCAGGGCGCAAGTCTATGGCTACACCTTC. Filled out from reference TRBV18 and TRBJ1-2, the complete variable domain reads NAGVMQNPRHLVRRRGQEARLRCSPMKGHSHVYWYRQLPEEGLKFMVYLQKENIIDESGMPKERFSAEFPKEGPSILRIQQVVRGDSAAYFCASSSRAQVYGYTFGSGTRLTVV.

The chain is built from TRBV7-4 and TRBJ1-5, with D unclear. CDR3 length equals 11 residues. Trimming pared 5 bases from V and 10 bases from J, leaving 9 bases between. The V gene's germline CDR1 is SGHVT and CDR2 SQSDAQ. CDR3 residues: CASSQHPPQHF. The CDR3 DNA is TGTGCCAGCAGCCAACACCCACCCCAGCATTTT.

The chain employs TRBV29-1 and TRBJ2-5; D may be TRBD1 (6 bases). Judging by the DNA end, TRBJ2-7 fits better; the J call may be wrong. This CDR3 is built from 15 residues. Looked up from germline, CDR1 is SQVTM and CDR2 is ANQGSEA. CDR3 loop: CSVELNSGGFYEQYF. CDR3 DNA: TGCAGCGTTGAATTGAACAGTGGGGGCTTCTACGAGCAGTACTTC.

V and J are TRBV6-5 and TRBJ1-1; 11 nucleotides match TRBD1. The CDR3 is 15 residues long. Germline CDR1 reads MNHEY; CDR2 reads SVGAGI. V trimming: 7 bases; J trimming: 5 bases; junction bases outside the gene matches: 9. The CDR3 bases are TGTGCCAGCAAGATATCCCGGGACAGGGGGACTGAAGCTTTCTTT. Protein sequence: CASKISRDRGTEAFF.

The rearrangement links TRBV7-9 to TRBJ2-7, with D perhaps matching TRBD1 or TRBD2 (6 bases each). Trimming shortened V by 6 bases and J by 6 bases, and 15 bases separated the two germline ends. The length of the CDR3 is 13 residues. The germline V gene has CDR1 SEHNR and CDR2 FQNEAQ (reference sequence). The CDR3 DNA sequence: TGTGCCAGCAGGCGGGACACGGAGAGCGAGCAGTACTTC. Protein product: CASRRDTESEQYF.

V is TRBV4-1 and J is TRBJ1-1, with a tentative D call TRBD1 (5 bases). Germline V gene sequence: CDR1 MGHRA, CDR2 YSYEKL. This CDR3 comprises 15 residues. V lost 1 base and J 6 bases, leaving 15 bases between the germline ends. CDR3 sequence: CASSQGLGGIAEAFF. The CDR3 DNA sequence: TGCGCCAGCAGCCAAGGTCTGGGGGGGATAGCTGAAGCTTTCTTT.

V and J are TRBV7-9 and TRBJ2-3; 13 bases agree with TRBD2. V shed 4 bases, J shed 5 bases, and the junction held 9 bases outside the gene matches. CDR1 SEHNR and CDR2 FQNEAQ come from the germline V gene (reference sequence). The length of the CDR3 is 17 residues. The DNA for the CDR3 is TGTGCCAGCAGCTCGCGTTGGACTAGCGGGGGAGAAGATACGCAGTATTTT. It translates to CASSSRWTSGGEDTQYF.

The chain joins TRBV11-2 to TRBJ2-7; the match to TRBD1 covers 7 bases. The CDR3 extends over 16 amino acids. V lost 5 bases and J lost 5; bases outside the gene matches: 15. Germline values: CDR1 SGHAT, CDR2 FQNNGV. Written as DNA, the CDR3 is TGTGCCAGCAGCCCCGAGGGGGCCGGTAAGTTCGACGAGCAGTACTTC. It codes for CASSPEGAGKFDEQYF.

The V gene is TRBV29-1, the J gene TRBJ2-7; D may correspond to TRBD1 or TRBD2 (6 bases each). V lost 7 bases to trimming and J lost 2 bases, with 12 bases between them. Germline V gene lookup returns CDR1 SQVTM and CDR2 ANQGSEA. The CDR3 contains 12 residues. CDR3 in amino acids: CSGGASTYEQYF. CDR3 nucleotide sequence: TGCAGCGGGGGGGCCAGCACCTACGAGCAGTACTTC.

There are a few counts of this clone. The chain uses TRBV2 and TRBJ1-4; D call uncertain. Deletions cut 6 bases from V and 5 bases from J, with 22 bases between. From germline, CDR1 is SNHLY and CDR2 FYNNEI. CDR3 length: 17 amino acids. CDR3 amino acids: CASRPSILTRENEKLFF. The CDR3 nucleotides read TGTGCCAGCAGACCCTCTATCCTCACCCGGGAAAATGAAAAACTGTTTTTT.

The V gene is TRBV9, the J gene TRBJ1-2; a weak D match, TRBD1 (5 bases). V was shortened by 0 bases and J by 7 bases, with 7 bases between the two germline ends. The CDR3 is made up of 12 amino acids. The germline gives CDR1 SGDLS, CDR2 YYNGEE. CDR3 protein: CASSVAGGGYTF. As DNA, the CDR3 is TGTGCCAGCAGCGTAGCGGGGGGTGGCTACACCTTC. The full variable domain, rest sourced from reference TRBV9 and TRBJ1-2, is DSGVTQTPKHLITATGQRVTLRCSPRSGDLSVYWYQQSLDQGLQFLIQYYNGEERAKGNILERFSAQQFPDLHSELNLSSLELGDSALYFCASSVAGGGYTFGSGTRLTVV.

V usage is TRBV6-6 and J usage is TRBJ1-5; no firm D call. The CDR3 covers 15 residues. Germline CDR1 is MNHNY and CDR2 is SVGAGI (reference sequence). Trimming took 5 bases from V and 2 from J, leaving 13 bases between them. CDR3 sequence reads: CASSPQQWGNQPQHF. In nucleotides, the CDR3 is TGTGCCAGCAGTCCACAGCAGTGGGGCAATCAGCCCCAGCATTTT.

CDR3 DNA sequence: TGCGCCAGCAGCTTTGGCGGGGGTTTTAACAATGAGCAGTTCTTC. This encodes CASSFGGGFNNEQFF. The chain is built from TRBV5-1 and TRBJ2-1, with 7 bases that match TRBD2. The V gene end was trimmed by 2 bases and the J gene end by 5 bases; junction bases not matched to a gene: 7. Germline values: CDR1 SGHRS, CDR2 YFSETQ. The CDR3 contains 15 residues.

This chain links TRBV30 with TRBJ1-5, with D unresolved. The CDR3 sequence is 13 residues long. V was trimmed by 2 bases and J by 3 bases, leaving 8 bases between them. Germline V gene lookup returns CDR1 GTSNPN and CDR2 SVGIG (reference sequence). The chain's CDR3 is CAWSRGYNQPQHF. The CDR3 nucleotides read TGTGCCTGGAGTAGAGGGTACAATCAGCCCCAGCATTTT.

The chain is built from TRBV25-1 and TRBJ1-2; D remains ambiguous. Germline V gene sequence: CDR1 MGHDK, CDR2 SYGVNS. V lost 4 bases and J 7 bases, leaving 13 bases between the germline ends. The length of the CDR3 is 13 residues. CDR3: CASSGDGKLGYTF. CDR3 in DNA: TGTGCCAGCAGTGGTGACGGTAAACTTGGCTACACCTTC.

The chain employs TRBV29-1 and TRBJ1-1, with 10 bases fitting TRBD1. CDR3 size: 14 residues. Losses at the gene ends were 6 bases for V and 4 bases for J; bases not matched to a gene: 8. CDR1 is SQVTM and CDR2 is ANQGSEA in the germline V gene. In DNA, the CDR3 is TGCAGCGTCGCGAGGACAGGGGGGGGCACTGAAGCTTTCTTT. Translated: CSVARTGGGTEAFF.

The rearrangement uses TRBV29-1 and TRBJ2-3; a weak D match, TRBD2 (6 bases). V lost 3 bases and J 0 bases, leaving 10 bases between the germline ends. Germline V gene lookup returns CDR1 SQVTM and CDR2 ANQGSEA. The CDR3 has 14 amino acids. The CDR3 is CSVELGRSTDTQYF. CDR3 DNA: TGCAGCGTTGAGTTAGGGAGGAGCACAGATACGCAGTATTTT.

This chain joins TRBV29-1 and TRBJ2-7; tentatively, D is TRBD1 (5 bases). Trimming stripped 5 bases from V and 9 bases from J, with 20 bases between. Germline assignment: CDR1 SQVTM and CDR2 ANQGSEA. CDR3 size: 13 residues. CDR3 residues: CSVSTQGKFGQYF. CDR3 sequence (DNA): TGCAGCGTTTCCACGCAGGGAAAGTTCGGGCAGTACTTC.

This clone was seen a few times. The rearrangement joins TRBV6-4 to TRBJ1-5; no clear D gene. In germline, CDR1 is MRHNA, CDR2 SNTAGT. This CDR3 comprises 10 residues. Trimming removed 2 bases at V and 8 bases at J, with 1 base between. In nucleotides, the CDR3 is TGTGCCAGCAGTGACAAGCCCCAGCATTTT. The encoded protein is CASSDKPQHF.

This clone was seen a handful of times. The rearrangement uses TRBV2 and TRBJ1-5; D perhaps matches TRBD1 (5 bases). The V gene lost 6 bases and the J gene lost 4 bases, with 13 bases spanning the gap. Germline V gives CDR1 SNHLY, CDR2 FYNNEI. CDR3 length: 14 residues. The CDR3 DNA reads as TGTGCCAGCAGGGCGACAGCGCCGAATCAGCCCCAGCATTTT. It is translated as CASRATAPNQPQHF.

This chain uses TRBV29-1 with TRBJ2-4; the D gene could be TRBD1 or TRBD2 (5 bases each). The CDR3 is 10 amino acids. V was trimmed by 6 bases and J by 7 bases, leaving 7 bases between them. Germline loops: CDR1 SQVTM, CDR2 ANQGSEA. CDR3 amino acids: CSVRDNIQYF. The CDR3 bases are TGCAGCGTCCGGGACAACATTCAGTACTTC.

The chain joins TRBV2 to TRBJ1-1; TRBD1 matches at 7 bases. The CDR3 covers 13 residues. Germline lookup yields CDR1 SNHLY and CDR2 FYNNEI. The trim removed 6 bases at V and 12 bases at J, leaving 13 bases unmatched. The CDR3 DNA sequence: TGTGCCAGCAGCCCGACGGGACAGTCCCTTACTTTCTTT. Translating it yields CASSPTGQSLTFF.

The sample holds a few counts of this clone. V and J are TRBV29-1 and TRBJ1-1; D is uncertain. V lost 6 bases to trimming and J lost 0 bases, with 11 bases between them. The CDR3 covers 13 residues. Germline V gene data show CDR1 as SQVTM and CDR2 as ANQGSEA. CDR3 protein: CSVLRIMNTEAFF. The CDR3 bases are TGCAGCGTGCTCAGGATTATGAACACTGAAGCTTTCTTT. Using reference TRBV29-1 and TRBJ1-1 for the parts outside the CDR3, the full variable domain is SAVISQKPSRDICQRGTSLTIQCQVDSQVTMMFWYRQQPGQSLTLIATANQGSEATYESGFVIDKFPISRPNLTFSTLTVSNMSPEDSSIYLCSVLRIMNTEAFFGQGTRLTVV.

V usage is TRBV7-2 and J usage is TRBJ2-5; D possibly matches TRBD1 or TRBD2 (5 bases each). This CDR3 spans 14 amino acids. Between the trimmed V and J ends, which lost 6 bases and 7 bases, there was a span of 18 bases. CDR1 and CDR2 (germline): SGHTA, FQGNSA. CDR3 in DNA: TGTGCCAGCAGTTTGCCCGGTACTAGGGGGACCCAGTACTTC. As protein: CASSLPGTRGTQYF.

The chain carries TRBV6-1 and TRBJ1-1, with 7 bases fitting TRBD1. Germline CDR1 and CDR2: MNHNS and SASEGT. The ends lost 5 bases at V and 8 bases at J; junction bases unmatched: 11. The CDR3 length is 14 residues. CDR3 in DNA: TGTGCCAGCAGTTCAGGGGGGGGCCGACCCGAAGCTTTCTTT. Translation gives CASSSGGGRPEAFF.